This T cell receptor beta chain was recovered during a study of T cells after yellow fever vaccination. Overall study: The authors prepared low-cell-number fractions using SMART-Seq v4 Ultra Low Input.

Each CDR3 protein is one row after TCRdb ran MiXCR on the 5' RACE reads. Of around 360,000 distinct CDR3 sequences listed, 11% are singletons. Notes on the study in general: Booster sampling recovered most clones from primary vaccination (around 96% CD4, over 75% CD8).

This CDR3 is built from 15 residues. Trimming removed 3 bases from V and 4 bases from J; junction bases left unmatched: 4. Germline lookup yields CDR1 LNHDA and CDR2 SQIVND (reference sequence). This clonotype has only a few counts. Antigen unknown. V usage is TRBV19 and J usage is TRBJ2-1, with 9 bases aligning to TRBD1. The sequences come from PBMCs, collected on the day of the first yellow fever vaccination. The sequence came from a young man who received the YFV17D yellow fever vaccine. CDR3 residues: CASSIGGQGYNEQFF. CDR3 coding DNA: TGTGCCAGTAGTATCGGAGGACAGGGGTACAATGAGCAGTTCTTC.